This passage covers 8 T cell receptor beta chains from one sample sequenced in a study of blood T cell repertoires in COVID-19. Profiling relied on immunoSEQ multiplex PCR, and the TCRdb table lists in-frame clones only, not all of them. The sample has more than 95,000 clones; about nine tenths are singletons. The sequencing sample was made of peripheral blood. The source is a man aged 50-59 years with acute or convalescent COVID-19.

The rearrangement joins TRBV28 to TRBJ2-7, with TRBD2 matching 10 bases. The CDR3 loop spans 15 amino acids. V lost 5 bases and J lost 5; bases outside the gene matches: 9. Germline V gene data show CDR1 as MDHEN and CDR2 as SYDVKM. The CDR3 DNA is TGTGCCAGCAGTCCTCGTATTAGCGGGAGGAACGAGCAGTACTTC. This codes for CASSPRISGRNEQYF.

This rearrangement joins TRBV10-3 to TRBJ2-3; 8 bases are shared with TRBD2. The CDR3 consists of 15 residues. V lost 4 bases and J lost 6; bases outside the gene matches: 9. Germline V gene lookup returns CDR1 ENHRY and CDR2 SYGVKD. CDR3 in amino acids: CAISVSSGRADTQYF. CDR3 in DNA: TGTGCCATCAGTGTATCTTCCGGGAGGGCGGATACGCAGTATTTT.

V usage is TRBV6-6 and J usage is TRBJ2-2; D not resolved. CDR1 MNHNY and CDR2 SVGAGI come from the germline V gene (reference sequence). There are 15 residues in the CDR3. The V end was cut by 0 bases, the J end by 0 bases, with 5 bases between. This chain's CDR3 is CASSYSAANTGELFF. CDR3 coding DNA: TGTGCCAGCAGTTACTCTGCAGCGAACACCGGGGAGCTGTTTTTT.

This chain links TRBV10-3 with TRBJ1-2; 8 bases match TRBD1. The CDR3 is 15 residues long. CDR1 is ENHRY and CDR2 is SYGVKD in the germline V gene. Losses at the gene ends were 5 bases for V and 6 bases for J; bases not matched to a gene: 11. CDR3 DNA: TGTGCCATCAGTCGTAGACAGGGGATCTCGGATGGCTACACCTTC. It yields the protein CAISRRQGISDGYTF.

This chain links TRBV3-1 (or the pseudogene TRBV3-2) with TRBJ2-2; 8 nucleotides match TRBD1. The CDR3 contains 16 residues. The V gene's germline CDR1 is LGHDT and CDR2 YNNKEL (reference sequence). The J segment lost 7 bases and the V segment lost 4 bases, leaving 11 bases of the junction unmatched. The chain's CDR3 is CASSLWTGPRGGELFF. CDR3 in DNA: TGTGCCAGCAGCCTATGGACAGGGCCGAGGGGCGGGGAGCTGTTTTTT.

In its sample, this clone was seen a few times. The genes are TRBV11-2 and TRBJ1-6; 7 nucleotides agree with TRBD1. The junction had 2 bases not matched to a gene; V was cut back by 5 bases and J by 7 bases. Germline V gene data show CDR1 as SGHAT and CDR2 as FQNNGV. There are 13 residues in the CDR3. The CDR3 protein is CASSPGGNSPLHF. CDR3 nucleotide sequence: TGTGCCAGCAGCCCAGGGGGGAATTCACCCCTCCACTTT. Full variable domain (missing parts from reference TRBV11-2 and TRBJ1-6): EAGVAQSPRYKIIEKRQSVAFWCNPISGHATLYWYQQILGQGPKLLIQFQNNGVVDDSQLPKDRFSAERLKGVDSTLKIQPAKLEDSAVYLCASSPGGNSPLHFGNGTRLTVT.

The rearrangement joins TRBV4-1 to TRBJ2-5, with 10 bases matching TRBD2. Germline CDR1 and CDR2: MGHRA and YSYEKL. This CDR3 is 15 amino acids long. The ends lost 4 bases at V and 5 bases at J; junction bases unmatched: 7. The CDR3 here is CASSPSGRGAETQYF. The CDR3 nucleotides read TGCGCCAGCAGCCCCAGCGGGAGGGGGGCGGAGACCCAGTACTTC.

This chain uses TRBV30 with TRBJ2-2; D possibly corresponds to TRBD2 (5 bases). Germline V gene data show CDR1 as GTSNPN and CDR2 as SVGIG (reference sequence). V lost 3 bases, J lost 2 bases, and 10 bases lay in between. CDR3 length equals 14 residues. The CDR3 region has the DNA TGTGCCTGGAGCCGGGCGGGTAACACCGGGGAGCTGTTTTTT. The encoded protein is CAWSRAGNTGELFF.